The 21 T cell receptor beta chains in this list originate from one sample, sequenced in a study of tumor-infiltrating lymphocytes in primary liver carcinoma (dated by TCRdb to 2015 to 2018). Blood RNA was extracted from unsorted whole blood with TRIzol reagent; germline DNA came from the DNeasy Blood & Tissue kit. TCRdb names Illumina HiSeq 2500 as the instrument used. Starting from about 550 ng total RNA, TCRbeta-specific cDNA was produced by reverse transcription with a constant-region primer and ProtoScript II reverse transcriptase. Construction of the TCRbeta libraries relied on three nested rounds of multiplex PCR, following a slightly modified ARM-PCR procedure. Multiplex TRBV1-TRBV30 forward primers and a Cbeta reverse primer were used in the first two PCR rounds, each of which was run for 9 to 11 cycles. The public reads were quality trimmed at Q25 with fastp and then assembled into clones with MiXCR by TCRdb, keeping productive beta chains. Identical CDR3 proteins give one entry, which carries the most common genes and DNA. Here the sample has 300,000 to 400,000 distinct CDR3 sequences; around three fifths occur a single time. The ten largest clonotypes hold 5.5% to 7% of the sample.

What was sequenced was peripheral blood. The receptors derive from a man aged 35 to 55 with primary liver carcinoma and hepatitis B virus infection.

In the case of this clonotype: At one end, the junction sequence differs from germline, possibly due to a read error. The CDR3 nucleotides are TGTGCCAGCAGTCCAAGGGGGGGTAACACTAAAGCTTTCTTT. It codes for CASSPRGGNTKAFF. The chain combines TRBV12-3 or TRBV12-4 with TRBJ1-1, with D perhaps matching TRBD1 (6 bases). CDR3 length: 14 amino acids.

With respect to this clonotype: At one end, the junction sequence differs from germline, possibly due to a read error. The V call is TRBV11-2, the J call TRBJ2-3; D unresolved. The CDR3 is 15 amino acids. Germline V CDR1 and CDR2: SGHAT, FQNNGV. The CDR3 region has the DNA TGTGTCAGCAGCTTAGTGGCGGTTAGCACGGATACGCAGTATTTT. Encoded protein: CVSSLVAVSTDTQYF.

Concerning this clonotype itself: This sequence may be a read error, since a much larger clone differs from it by one base. The rearrangement joins TRBV12-3 or TRBV12-4 to TRBJ2-7, with 7 nucleotides matching TRBD1. Trimming removed 4 bases from V and 4 bases from J; junction bases left unmatched: 10. The CDR3 spans 15 residues. This CDR3 is CASSWGQGVWYEQYF. The CDR3 DNA reads as TGTGCCAGCAGTTGGGGCCAGGGGGTATGGTACGAGCAGTACTTC.

Worth noting for this clonotype: One junction end disagrees with the germline gene, perhaps due to a read error. The chain combines TRBV7-9 with TRBJ1-1; no reliable D call. In germline, CDR1 is SEHNR, CDR2 FQNEAQ (reference sequence). The CDR3 runs to 13 residues. Written as DNA, the CDR3 is TGTACCAGCTCTCCAAAGGGATCCACTGAAGCTTTCTTT. This encodes CTSSPKGSTEAFF.

To note about this clonotype: This may arise from a read error, as a much more abundant clone is one base away. The chain has TRBV6-2 or TRBV6-3 and TRBJ2-2; D uncertain. V was clipped by 10 bases and J by 7 bases, with 13 bases between them. Germline CDR1 and CDR2: MNHEY and SVGEGT. This CDR3 is built from 12 residues. CDR3 amino acids: CAIRRLVGELFF. In nucleotides, the CDR3 is TGTGCCATCAGAAGGTTGGTCGGGGAGCTGTTTTTT.

This clonotype occurred a few times. A much bigger clone sits one base away, suggesting this may be a read error. The chain's CDR3 is CSVFLRTGNEKLFF. The CDR3 DNA reads TGCAGCGTTTTCCTCCGGACAGGGAATGAAAAACTGTTTTTT. The chain carries TRBV29-1 and TRBJ1-4; 8 bases fit TRBD1. Germline lookup yields CDR1 SQVTM and CDR2 ANQGSEA. The CDR3 sequence is 14 residues long. Trimming at V came to 5 bases and at J to 5 bases, leaving 7 bases not matched to a gene.

This clonotype showed up just a few times. One end of the junction varies from germline; a read error may be responsible. The V and J genes are TRBV11-2 and TRBJ2-3, with D perhaps matching TRBD1 (5 bases). CDR3 length: 11 residues. Germline-derived CDR1 and CDR2 are SGHAT and FQNNGV. The CDR3, as DNA: TGTGCCAGCAGCTCCACAGGTACGCAGTATTTT. Translated, it gives CASSSTGTQYF. Together with reference TRBV11-2 and TRBJ2-3, the CDR3 gives the full variable domain: EAGVAQSPRYKIIEKRQSVAFWCNPISGHATLYWYQQILGQGPKLLIQFQNNGVVDDSQLPKDRFSAERLKGVDSTLKIQPAKLEDSAVYLCASSSTGTQYFGPGTRLTVL.

The rearrangement uses TRBV6-2 or TRBV6-3 and TRBJ2-1; D might be TRBD1 or TRBD2, each matching 5 bases. Germline CDR1 MNHEY, CDR2 SVGEGT. The CDR3 is made up of 15 amino acids. The V end lost 7 bases, the J end lost 4 bases, and 17 bases lay between the germline ends. The CDR3 loop is CASNSGASYYNEQFF. The CDR3 DNA reads TGTGCCAGCAATTCCGGGGCCTCGTATTACAATGAGCAGTTCTTC.

With regard to this clonotype: At one end the junction does not follow the germline gene, possibly because of a read error. The chain is built from TRBV5-4 and TRBJ2-5; D is tentatively TRBD1 or TRBD2 (6 bases each). Germline loops: CDR1 SGHNT, CDR2 YYREEE (reference sequence). CDR3 length: 14 amino acids. The chain's CDR3 is CANSMTIGGETQYF. In DNA, the CDR3 is TGTGCCAACAGCATGACCATAGGGGGGGAGACCCAGTACTTC.

This clonotype was found a few times. Since a much larger clone is just one base distant, this may be a read error. The chain is built from TRBV6-5 and TRBJ2-5; D tentatively reads TRBD1 or TRBD2 (6 bases each). In germline, CDR1 is MNHEY, CDR2 SVGAGI. There are 12 residues in the CDR3. The chain's CDR3 is CASRGPVKTHYF. For the CDR3, the DNA is TGTGCCAGCCGGGGGCCTGTTAAGACCCATTACTTC.

The rearrangement uses TRBV28 and TRBJ2-7; the D gene is possibly TRBD2 (5 bases). CDR1 MDHEN and CDR2 SYDVKM come from the germline V gene. This CDR3 has 15 amino acids. Trimming removed 2 bases at V and 3 bases at J, with 14 bases between. CDR3 coding DNA: TGTGCCAGCAGTTTAGGGAGACTCACAATCTACGAGCAGTACTTC. It yields the protein CASSLGRLTIYEQYF. Full variable domain (outside the CDR3, taken from reference TRBV28 and TRBJ2-7): DVKVTQSSRYLVKRTGEKVFLECVQDMDHENMFWYRQDPGLGLRLIYFSYDVKMKEKGDIPEGYSVSREKKERFSLILESASTNQTSMYLCASSLGRLTIYEQYFGPGTRLTVT.

A word on this clonotype: Just one base apart from a much larger clone, this may be a read error. CDR3: CSVWLAATGELFF. The CDR3 coding sequence is TGCAGCGTTTGGCTAGCTGCCACCGGGGAGCTGTTTTTT. The chain recombines TRBV29-1 with TRBJ2-2; possible D gene TRBD2, 5 bases. The CDR3 loop spans 13 amino acids. Germline-derived CDR1 and CDR2 are SQVTM and ANQGSEA. Trimming pared 5 bases from V and 4 bases from J, leaving 11 bases between.

V gene TRBV6-2 or TRBV6-3 combines with J gene TRBJ2-5; 7 positions match TRBD2. Losses at the gene ends were 7 bases for V and 4 bases for J; bases not matched to a gene: 12. Germline CDR1 MNHEY, CDR2 SVGEGT. This CDR3 comprises 15 residues. The CDR3 DNA follows: TGTGCCAGCAAACGCGTGGCGGGAGCAGGAGAGACCCAGTACTTC. This sequence encodes CASKRVAGAGETQYF.

This clonotype was seen many times. This sequence joins TRBV12-3 or TRBV12-4 and TRBJ2-2; D unclear. CDR3 length: 14 residues. V lost 6 bases and J lost 3, with 11 bases in between. CDR3 sequence reads: CASSHDSYTGELFF. Written as DNA, the CDR3 is TGTGCCAGCAGCCACGACTCGTACACCGGGGAGCTGTTTTTT.

A single count supports this clonotype. The missing conserved phenylalanine or tryptophan at the end of this CDR3 makes a read error likely. Because the CDR3's place on the DNA is in doubt, the DNA is left out and the CDR3 is given as listed by TCRdb. V and J are TRBV6-1 and TRBJ2-7; TRBD2 is the table's D call, not checked against the DNA. The CDR3 is 13 residues long, ends included. CDR1 and CDR2 (germline): MNHNS, SASEGT. The CDR3 reads CASEGSGLYEEYL.

This clonotype was recorded many times. This chain joins TRBV10-3 and TRBJ2-7; 10 bases match TRBD1. CDR3 size: 16 residues. The germline V gene has CDR1 ENHRY and CDR2 SYGVKD. V was pared by 3 bases and J by 2 bases, with 7 bases of the junction left unmatched. The CDR3 loop reads CAISDQDRGEPYEQYF. The CDR3 DNA reads TGTGCCATCAGTGACCAGGACAGGGGGGAACCCTACGAGCAGTACTTC.

The rearrangement joins TRBV6-5 to TRBJ2-1; D not certain. The V end was cut by 5 bases, the J end by 4 bases, with 9 bases between. The CDR3 sequence is 13 residues long. CDR1 MNHEY and CDR2 SVGAGI come from the germline V gene. The CDR3 reads CASSVARYNEQFF. Here the CDR3 DNA reads TGTGCCAGCAGTGTAGCTCGTTACAATGAGCAGTTCTTC.

A note on this clonotype: The junction shows a germline mismatch at one end, possibly a read error. This chain uses TRBV11-3 with TRBJ2-7, with D tentatively TRBD2 (5 bases). Germline CDR1 and CDR2: SGHNT and YENEEA. The CDR3 spans 14 residues. CDR3 bases: TGTGCCAGCAGTTTAGAAGGTACGGGGTACGAGCAGTACTTC. Its translation: CASSLEGTGYEQYF.

This clonotype was picked up many times. The chain carries TRBV4-1 and TRBJ2-1; D perhaps matches TRBD1 (5 bases). CDR3 length: 16 amino acids. V was cut by 4 bases and J by 7 bases, with 20 bases left in between. Per germline, CDR1 MGHRA and CDR2 YSYEKL. This CDR3 is CASSPGRTGAGNEQFF. CDR3 nucleotide sequence: TGCGCCAGCAGCCCCGGTCGAACTGGGGCCGGAAATGAGCAGTTCTTC.

With respect to this clonotype: At one boundary the junction diverges from the germline segment, which might be a read error. V and J are TRBV29-1 and TRBJ2-5; TRBD2 aligns across 7 bases. From germline, CDR1 is SQVTM and CDR2 ANQGSEA. This CDR3 has 15 amino acids. DNA of the CDR3: TGCAGCGATGAAAGGTTAGCGGGTGACGACGGGACCCATTACTTC. Protein sequence: CSDERLAGDDGTHYF. Based on the CDR3 plus reference TRBV29-1 and TRBJ2-5, the full variable domain is SAVISQKPSRDICQRGTSLTIQCQVDSQVTMMFWYRQQPGQSLTLIATANQGSEATYESGFVIDKFPISRPNLTFSTLTVSNMSPEDSSIYLCSDERLAGDDGTHYFGPGTRLLVL.

This clonotype was found many times. The chain joins TRBV10-3 to TRBJ1-2; tentative D call: TRBD1 (5 bases). V lost 2 bases to trimming and J lost 0 bases, with 10 bases between them. CDR1 is ENHRY and CDR2 is SYGVKD in the germline V gene. The CDR3 contains 15 residues. The CDR3 loop is CAISEAGTTNYGYTF. DNA of the CDR3: TGTGCCATCAGTGAGGCAGGGACTACTAACTATGGCTACACCTTC.